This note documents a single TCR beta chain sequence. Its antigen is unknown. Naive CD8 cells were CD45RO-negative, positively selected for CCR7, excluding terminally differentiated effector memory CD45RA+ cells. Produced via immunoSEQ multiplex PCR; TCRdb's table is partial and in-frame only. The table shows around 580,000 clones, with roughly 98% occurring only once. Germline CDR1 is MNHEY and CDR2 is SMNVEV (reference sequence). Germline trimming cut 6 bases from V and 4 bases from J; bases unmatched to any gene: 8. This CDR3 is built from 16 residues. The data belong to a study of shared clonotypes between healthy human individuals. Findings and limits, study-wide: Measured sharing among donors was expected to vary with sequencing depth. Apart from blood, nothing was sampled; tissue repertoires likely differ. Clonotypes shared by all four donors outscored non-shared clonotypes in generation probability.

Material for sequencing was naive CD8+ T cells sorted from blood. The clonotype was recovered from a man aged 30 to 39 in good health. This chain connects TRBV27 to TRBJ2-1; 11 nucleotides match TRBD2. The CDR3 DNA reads TGTGCCAGCAGACCAATCGGGACTAGCGGTTACAATGAGCAGTTCTTC. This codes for CASRPIGTSGYNEQFF.